This T cell receptor (beta chain) originates from a study of monozygotic twins with inflammatory bowel disease. The CDR3 is made up of 15 amino acids. Germline V lookup: CDR1 GTSNPN, CDR2 SVGIG (reference sequence). TCRdb reprocessed the 5' RACE reads, with one entry per CDR3 protein and no DNA. The sample table includes about 43,000 distinct CDR3 sequences. This chain joins TRBV30 and TRBJ1-1; TCRdb calls TRBD1, which cannot be checked without DNA. This receptor was obtained from a human donor with ulcerative colitis or Crohn's disease, or a healthy co-twin of an affected twin (not recorded which). The sequenced sample was blood. The CDR3 protein is CAWGQGRSGHTEAFF.